A single sample is the source of the 28 T cell receptor delta chains below, sequenced in a study of DNA immune sequencing with unique molecular identifiers. Genomic DNA underwent 32-plex PCR targeting all 8 TRDV and 4 TRDJ genes. A 12-nucleotide UMI was added during three to four barcoding PCR cycles before adapter PCR. TCRdb called clones from the multiplex PCR reads again using CATT. The sample holds about 2,000 delta-chain clones, about 20% seen once. Sequencing was performed on gamma-delta T cells from PBMCs. The receptors stem from a human donor in good health.

This clone is deemed medium-sized. The chain combines TRDV1 with TRDJ1; D is perhaps TRDD3 (6 bases). In germline, CDR1 is TSWWSYY, CDR2 QGS. Trimming removed 3 bases from V and 0 bases from J, with 20 bases in between. There are 18 residues in the CDR3. The DNA for the CDR3 is TGTGCTCTTGGGGACCCCGGGGGGGACAGCCTGTACACCGATAAACTCATCTTT. Encoded protein: CALGDPGGDSLYTDKLIF.

In the case of this clone: Being one base from a much bigger clone, this may be a read error. The chain recombines TRDV2 with TRDJ1; 8 bases align to TRDD3. V shed 0 bases and J 2 bases; nucleotides not matched to a gene: 10. The germline CDR1 and CDR2 sequences are GEAIGNYY and EKD. This CDR3 comprises 17 residues. As DNA, the CDR3 is TGTGCCTGTGACACCATAGGTCAGGGGATACTGACCGATAAACTCATCTTT. Translating it yields CACDTIGQGILTDKLIF.

Note on this clone: TCRdb shows a much larger clone's protein in place of this DNA's translation, and the two differ at residue 6, likely through a read error; the protein shown is translated from the DNA. The chain recombines TRDV1 with TRDJ1, with 8 bases aligning to TRDD3. V lost 4 bases, J lost 0 bases, and 16 bases stayed unmatched. The germline gives CDR1 TSWWSYY, CDR2 QGS. The CDR3 is 19 amino acids. CDR3 nucleotides: TGTGCTCTTGGGGCCTTATACTACGACTGGGGGTTATACACCGATAAACTCATCTTT. It translates to CALGALYYDWGLYTDKLIF.

This clone was seen more than once but under ten times. This likely reflects a read error, since a far larger clone is one base away. The V and J genes are TRDV2 and TRDJ1; D is uncertain. Germline V gene sequence: CDR1 GEAIGNYY, CDR2 EKD. The CDR3 covers 20 residues. V was shortened by 0 bases and J by 0 bases, with 25 bases between the two germline ends. The CDR3 coding sequence is TGTGCCTGTGACACCCTTTCTAGGGGCTATCGGGTAAGTGACACCGATAAACTCATCTTT. It yields the protein CACDTLSRGYRVSDTDKLIF.

This clone was detected a few times. The chain combines TRDV1 with TRDJ1, with TRDD3 matching over 10 bases. CDR1 and CDR2 from the germline V gene are TSWWSYY and QGS. CDR3 length: 21 amino acids. V dropped 3 bases and J dropped 0; count of bases not matched to a gene: 19. The CDR3 nucleotides are TGTGCTCTTGGGGACCTTCCATCAACTGGGGGATGCCCGGGGTACACCGATAAACTCATCTTT. Its protein product is CALGDLPSTGGCPGYTDKLIF.

This clone was detected a few times. The genes are TRDV1 and TRDJ1; no definite D call. Trimming removed 4 bases from V and 0 bases from J, with 12 bases in between. There are 15 residues in the CDR3. Germline CDR1 is TSWWSYY and CDR2 is QGS. CDR3: CALGGTPVYTDKLIF. The DNA for the CDR3 is TGTGCTCTTGGGGGGACTCCCGTGTACACCGATAAACTCATCTTT.

With respect to this clone: A far larger clone is one base from this, pointing to a likely read error. The V gene is TRDV2, the J gene TRDJ1, with 12 bases lining up with TRDD3. Germline CDR1 is GEAIGNYY and CDR2 is EKD. The CDR3 has 15 amino acids. The CDR3 reads CACVALGDTNDTLIF. CDR3 bases: TGTGCCTGTGTTGCCCTGGGGGATACGAACGATACACTCATCTTT.

This clone is termed medium-sized. The chain links TRDV2 to TRDJ1; 9 nucleotides line up with TRDD3. Trimming took 4 bases from V and 4 from J; bases not matched to a gene: 30. Germline lookup yields CDR1 GEAIGNYY and CDR2 EKD. This CDR3 comprises 22 residues. CDR3 sequence reads: CACEPVPTATSGGFGQGDKLIF. CDR3 bases: TGTGCCTGTGAGCCCGTCCCGACAGCGACGTCTGGGGGATTCGGACAAGGCGATAAACTCATCTTT.

This clone was picked up a small number of times. Only one base separates this from a far larger clonotype, so it likely reflects a read error. At the DNA level, this CDR3 is encoded by other sequences in the same sample as well. V and J are TRDV3 and TRDJ1, with 9 bases fitting TRDD3. V was pared by 4 bases and J by 1 base, with 25 bases of the junction left unmatched. The germline gives CDR1 TVYSNPD, CDR2 GDNSRS (reference sequence). The CDR3 totals 20 residues. The DNA of the CDR3 is TGTGCCTCCAATCCTCCAAACGGCGCTGGGGGATCGCCATTCACCGATAAACTCATCTTT. Amino acids: CASNPPNGAGGSPFTDKLIF.

To note about this clone: For this DNA, TCRdb reports the protein of a much larger clone, which diverges at residue 5, most likely from a read error; the protein presented here is translated directly from the DNA. The chain couples TRDV1 to TRDJ1; 8 nucleotides match TRDD3. This CDR3 region has 18 residues. J gave up 2 bases and V 4 bases, and 15 bases lay outside the gene matches. Germline V lookup: CDR1 TSWWSYY, CDR2 QGS. The CDR3: CALGVSSVYWGVTDKLIF. In nucleotides, the CDR3 is TGTGCTCTTGGGGTGTCCTCAGTGTACTGGGGGGTTACCGATAAACTCATCTTT.

As to this clone: This likely stems from a read error, as it lies one base from a far larger clone. This chain uses TRAV14/DV4 with TRDJ1; D is unresolved. This CDR3 has 17 residues. Germline V gene data show CDR1 as TSDPSYG and CDR2 as QGSYDQQN (reference sequence). Between the trimmed V and J ends, which lost 0 bases and 0 bases, there was a span of 14 bases. The CDR3 DNA reads TGTGCAATGAGAGAGGGGCGGAGGATTTTGTACACCGATAAACTCATCTTT. Translated: CAMREGRRILYTDKLIF.

By share of the sample, this clone is medium-sized. V and J are TRDV1 and TRDJ1, with 12 bases lining up with TRDD3. The CDR3 runs to 23 residues. Germline-derived CDR1 and CDR2 are TSWWSYY and QGS. Germline trimming cut 4 bases from V and 0 bases from J; bases unmatched to any gene: 24. The CDR3 loop reads CALGVPPAFLRIYWGIHTDKLIF. CDR3 sequence (DNA): TGTGCTCTTGGGGTCCCCCCGGCCTTCCTACGGATCTACTGGGGGATACACACCGATAAACTCATCTTT.

Of note for this clone: Mismatch with germline at one junction end may stem from a read error. The V gene is TRDV1, the J gene TRDJ1; 13 bases fit TRDD3. This CDR3 is 21 amino acids long. The germline CDR1 and CDR2 sequences are TSWWSYY and QGS. The CDR3 DNA sequence: TGTGCTCTTGGGGAAGTTCTACGAGATACTGGGGGATACGGGGGCACCGATAAACACATCTTT. Protein sequence: CALGEVLRDTGGYGGTDKHIF.

The V call is TRDV1, the J call TRDJ1, with TRDD3 matching over 9 bases. The germline V gene encodes CDR1 TSWWSYY and CDR2 QGS. This CDR3 region has 24 residues. Trimming at V came to 1 base and at J to 0 bases, leaving 27 bases not matched to a gene. The CDR3 loop reads CALGEPTTTGRHYWGTLYTDKLIF. CDR3 bases: TGTGCTCTTGGGGAACCTACCACTACTGGACGACATTACTGGGGGACACTGTACACCGATAAACTCATCTTT.

CDR3 sequence (DNA): TGTGCTCTTGGGTTTCCTACTCCAAATACTGGGGGATACGCGATTGTCGATAAACTCATCTTT. Protein: CALGFPTPNTGGYAIVDKLIF. The rearrangement links TRDV1 to TRDJ1, with TRDD3 matching over 13 bases. This CDR3 has 21 amino acids. From germline, CDR1 is TSWWSYY and CDR2 QGS. The V and J ends lost 5 bases and 4 bases, in that order; junction bases with no gene match: 22.

The V gene is TRDV1, the J gene TRDJ1; tentative D call: TRDD2 (8 bases). Trimming shortened V by 5 bases and J by 5 bases, and 33 bases separated the two germline ends. This CDR3 contains 20 residues. Germline values: CDR1 TSWWSYY, CDR2 QGS. The DNA for the CDR3 is TGTGCTCTTGGGTCCCCAGACCTTCCTATGATCTACTGGGGCCTGGATAAACTCATCTTT. It is translated as CALGSPDLPMIYWGLDKLIF.

This clone showed up just a few times. The CDR3 sequence: CALGEPPSRGILNTDKLIF. CDR3 coding DNA: TGTGCTCTTGGGGAACCCCCTTCCCGGGGGATACTGAACACCGATAAACTCATCTTT. V and J are TRDV1 and TRDJ1, with 9 bases fitting TRDD3. The CDR3 runs 19 residues. Trimming took 1 base from V and 0 from J; bases not matched to a gene: 12. CDR1 TSWWSYY and CDR2 QGS come from the germline V gene.

By its share, this clone is medium-sized (0.01 to 0.1%). The chain recombines TRDV1 with TRDJ2, with 9 bases lining up with TRDD3. CDR1 is TSWWSYY, CDR2 QGS, per germline. CDR3 length equals 21 residues. With 0 bases clipped from V and 0 bases from J, the junction kept 14 bases outside the gene matches. This chain's CDR3 is CALGELPTGGDTVALTAQLFF. In DNA, the CDR3 is TGTGCTCTTGGGGAACTTCCTACGGGGGGGGATACTGTAGCTTTGACAGCACAACTCTTCTTT.

This clone was picked up a small number of times. This likely reflects a read error, since a far larger clone is one base away. Other DNA sequences in the same sample also yield this CDR3. The chain carries TRDV1 and TRDJ1; 8 bases are a match to TRDD3. V lost 4 bases and J lost 0; bases outside the gene matches: 16. The CDR3 is 19 residues long. CDR1 is TSWWSYY and CDR2 is QGS in the germline V gene. The CDR3 reads CALGAFYYDWGLYTDKLIF. CDR3 in DNA: TGTGCTCTTGGGGCCTTCTACTATGACTGGGGGTTATACACCGATAAACTCATCTTT.

Details on this clone: This sequence is one base from a far larger clone and is likely a read error. Other DNA sequences in the sample encode the same CDR3. The chain uses TRDV1 and TRDJ1, with a weak D call TRDD3 (7 bases). The CDR3 spans 21 residues. Germline values: CDR1 TSWWSYY, CDR2 QGS. Trimming stripped 6 bases from V and 0 bases from J, with 32 bases between. This chain's CDR3 is CALGAGAFPLYWGRNTDKLIF. DNA of the CDR3: TGTGCTCTTGGTGCAGGGGCCTTCCCGTTGTATTGGGGGAGAAACACCGATAAACTCATCTTT.

This clone was found a few times. V usage is TRDV1 and J usage is TRDJ1; weak D call: TRDD3 (7 bases). Germline CDR1 TSWWSYY, CDR2 QGS. This CDR3 contains 22 residues. Trimming pared 5 bases from V and 3 bases from J, leaving 37 bases between. The CDR3 loop reads CALGNPAFRMYWGYLHADKLIF. In DNA form, the CDR3 reads TGTGCTCTTGGGAATCCGGCCTTCCGCATGTACTGGGGATATCTGCATGCCGATAAACTCATCTTT.

This clone ranks as large. The chain links TRDV2 to TRDJ1, with 7 positions matching TRDD3. Per the germline V gene, CDR1 is GEAIGNYY and CDR2 is EKD. V shed 2 bases and J 4 bases; nucleotides not matched to a gene: 6. This CDR3 is built from 14 residues. The CDR3 DNA is TGTGCCTGTGACAGCTGGGGGGAGCTCGATAAACTCATCTTT. It yields the protein CACDSWGELDKLIF.

This clone was detected only a few times. CDR3 DNA: TGTGCTCTTGGGGAGTGCCAGCCAATCCTCTACTCTTACTGGGGGATAGGGGCGACAGCACAACTCTTCTTT. Translating gives CALGECQPILYSYWGIGATAQLFF. The chain couples TRDV1 to TRDJ2; TRDD3 matches 11 bases. J gave up 4 bases and V 3 bases, and 28 bases lay outside the gene matches. Per germline, CDR1 TSWWSYY and CDR2 QGS. The CDR3 sequence is 24 residues long.

Comment on this clone: Since a far larger clone is one base different, this is likely a read error. This sample includes further DNA sequences coding for the same CDR3. The chain is built from TRDV2 and TRDJ1; 8 nucleotides line up with TRDD3. Germline V gene lookup returns CDR1 GEAIGNYY and CDR2 EKD. The CDR3 loop spans 16 amino acids. Written as DNA, the CDR3 is TGTGCCTGTGACACCCTGGGGATACAAAACACAGATAAACTCATCTTT. It specifies CACDTLGIQNTDKLIF.

The table lists this clone with a few counts. The CDR3 here is CALGFRPIRPRLGDVTDKLIF. The CDR3 DNA sequence: TGTGCTCTTGGGTTCCGACCTATTAGACCTCGACTGGGGGATGTCACCGATAAACTCATCTTT. This chain connects TRDV1 to TRDJ1; 10 nucleotides line up with TRDD3. After removal of 5 bases from V and 1 base from J, the junction contained 22 bases not matched to a gene. CDR3 size: 21 residues. Germline assignment: CDR1 TSWWSYY and CDR2 QGS.

In regard to this clone: A far larger clone is one base from this, pointing to a likely read error. Other nucleotide sequences from this sample produce the same CDR3. V gene TRDV2 combines with J gene TRDJ3; TRDD3 agrees at 13 bases. The germline CDR1 and CDR2 sequences are GEAIGNYY and EKD. The junction had 13 bases not matched to a gene; V was cut back by 2 bases and J by 4 bases. This CDR3 is built from 21 residues. The CDR3 reads CACDMVLGDTGPPWDTRQMFF. CDR3 in DNA: TGTGCCTGTGACATGGTACTGGGGGATACGGGCCCCCCTTGGGACACCCGACAGATGTTTTTC.

The CDR3 DNA sequence: TGTGCTCTTGGGGAAGCCGGGCGGGGGATACGATCGGGTACCGATAAACTCATCTTT. The encoded protein is CALGEAGRGIRSGTDKLIF. This rearrangement joins TRDV1 to TRDJ1; 10 bases are a match to TRDD3. Germline V CDR1 and CDR2: TSWWSYY, QGS. Trimming cost V 2 bases and J 2 bases; bases outside gene matches: 14. The length of the CDR3 is 19 residues.

This clone is medium-sized within its sample. V gene TRDV3 combines with J gene TRDJ1, with D unresolved. Germline loops: CDR1 TVYSNPD, CDR2 GDNSRS (reference sequence). The ends were cut back, 5 bases at V and 0 bases at J, with 13 bases in the middle. This CDR3 has 13 amino acids. As DNA, the CDR3 is TGTGCCCTTGGCGGGTCGTACACCGATAAACTCATCTTT. Its protein is CALGGSYTDKLIF. The variable domain in full, with the rest retrieved from reference TRDV3 and TRDJ1, is CDKVTQSSPDQTVASGSEVVLLCTYDTVYSNPDLFWYRIRPDYSFQFVFYGDNSRSEGADFTQGRFSVKHILTQKAFHLVISPVRTEDSATYYCALGGSYTDKLIFGKGTRVTVEP.